Described below is a single TCR beta chain sequence and its context. Its specific antigen is unknown. The sample holds no much larger clone one base away, and base qualities are not on file. Collaborating institutions collected whole blood in K2EDTA tubes following their own protocols. For TCRbeta analysis, collaborators shipped samples in one of three forms: frozen whole blood, isolated PBMCs, or DNA extracted from either of those sample types. TCRbeta CDR3 regions were amplified from genomic DNA by means of the immunoSEQ Assay, a bias-controlled multiplex PCR. The study's own analysis went as follows. The number of nucleated cells in each sample was estimated by amplification of reference gene primers within the assay. To quantify the absolute abundance of each unique TCRbeta CDR3 rearrangement, sequence reads were collapsed and filtered. For each sample, productive Simpson clonality was calculated by taking the square root of Simpson's diversity index across productive rearrangements. TCRdb obtained this table from immuneACCESS and retained in-frame rearrangements with V and J assigned. These tables miss some clones; where compared with another copy, unresolved V genes account for less than half of the shortfall, and the remainder is unexplained. For V, J and clone size, that table is used; D and trimming come from the DNA. The sample profile shows some 75,000 clones; approximately 91% of them were found once. Around 2.8% of the sample is taken by the ten largest.

This record comes from a study of blood T cell repertoires in COVID-19 (dated by TCRdb to the early 2020s). In the study overall: The collaborator samples originated in the United States, Italy and Spain and spanned the acute and convalescent phases of COVID-19. The prospective study material was composed of cDNA or gDNA derived from T cells, B-cell-depleted T cells, or PBMCs. Deeply sampled blood TCRbeta repertoires from subjects exposed to, actively infected with, or recovered from COVID-19 were included in the dataset. The repertoires were released in a freely available public database meant as a resource for research on the immune response to SARS-CoV-2. Samples were obtained from the ongoing ImmuneRACE study (first 160 participants) and from 1,254 subjects provided by 6 global collaborators. Sample metadata almost always included a de-identified subject ID, COVID-19 status, age in years and sex. Where available, HLA class I and class II types were obtained from metadata supplied by the sample provider rather than from assay-based typing.

Overall results and qualifications from the work: How much clinical and demographic metadata was included differed by source and by participant, and the metadata was provided uncurated.

The CDR3 covers 12 residues, taking in both the cysteine and the phenylalanine. The kept DNA is CDR3 alone, 36 bases in frame from the first base. The germline V gene supplies CDR1 SQVTM and CDR2 ANQGSEA. V loses 5 bases of germline sequence and J loses 4 bases, and the interval between the two ends is 11 bases. The sequence joins TRBV29-1 to TRBJ1-2, with TRBD1 tentatively as D gene (6 bases match). This receptor was taken from a man in his 70s with active or convalescent COVID-19. The sample was peripheral blood. CDR3 loop: CSVRTDVYGYTF. The sequence in DNA is TGCAGCGTTCGGACAGACGTCTATGGCTACACCTTC.